A single sample is the source of the 7 T cell receptor beta chains below, sequenced in a study of T cells after yellow fever vaccination. Each CDR3 protein is one row after TCRdb ran MiXCR on the 5' RACE reads. The sample shows 100,000 to 150,000 distinct CDR3 sequences, 8.9% of them seen only once. Source: CD8+ T cells sorted from PBMCs, taken on the day of the yellow fever booster vaccination. The receptor set was obtained from a man aged 18 to 35 who received the YFV17D yellow fever vaccine.

This chain links TRBV4-1 with TRBJ2-1; 8 bases are a match to TRBD1. With V trimmed by 4 bases and J by 2 bases, 7 bases remained unmatched. The CDR3 loop spans 16 amino acids. The V gene's germline CDR1 is MGHRA and CDR2 YSYEKL. CDR3 sequence reads: CASSRSDRGTYNEQFF. CDR3 coding DNA: TGCGCCAGCAGCCGATCCGACAGGGGAACCTACAATGAGCAGTTCTTC.

The rearrangement links TRBV27 to TRBJ1-2, with a weak D call TRBD1 (5 bases). Looked up from germline, CDR1 is MNHEY and CDR2 is SMNVEV (reference sequence). V gave up 0 bases and J gave up 7 bases, with 9 bases separating them. The CDR3 has 13 amino acids. CDR3 region: CASSLSGDGGYTF. The CDR3 region has the DNA TGTGCCAGCAGTTTATCGGGGGATGGTGGCTACACCTTC.

This clonotype was counted a single time. The rearrangement joins TRBV7-2 to TRBJ2-7; tentatively, D is TRBD1 (6 bases). V lost 8 bases and J lost 2, with 13 bases in between. The germline CDR1 and CDR2 sequences are SGHTA and FQGNSA. The CDR3 consists of 13 residues. The CDR3 sequence: CASGGQAPYEQYV. The DNA for the CDR3 is TGTGCCAGCGGGGGCCAGGCGCCCTACGAGCAGTACGTC.

CDR3 DNA sequence: TGTGCTAGTGGTTTATCTGGATCCCCGGATACGCAGTATTTT. Translating gives CASGLSGSPDTQYF. The rearrangement uses TRBV12-5 and TRBJ2-3; D ambiguous. CDR3 length: 14 amino acids. Germline V CDR1 and CDR2: LGHNT, FRNRAP. Trimming removed 3 bases at V and 6 bases at J, with 13 bases between.

The V and J genes are TRBV7-2 and TRBJ1-2, with D hard to call. Trimming stripped 0 bases from V and 5 bases from J, with 16 bases between. The CDR3 consists of 16 residues. Germline V gene lookup returns CDR1 SGHTA and CDR2 FQGNSA. CDR3 nucleotide sequence: TGTGCCAGCAGCTTAGCGGACCCCCCGGCCCGATATGGCTACACCTTC. This gives the protein CASSLADPPARYGYTF.

V and J are TRBV28 and TRBJ2-4; TRBD2 might be the D (6 bases). Germline V gives CDR1 MDHEN, CDR2 SYDVKM. The V gene lost 5 bases and the J gene lost 2 bases, with 22 bases spanning the gap. There are 18 residues in the CDR3. CDR3 coding DNA: TGTGCCAGCAGTCGGTTGCGGGGCGGATTGGGGACCAAAAACATTCAGTACTTC. Encoded protein: CASSRLRGGLGTKNIQYF.

This clonotype was seen only a few times. A single base separates this from a much larger clone, so it may be a read error. J is TRBJ2-2 and V is TRBV5-6; tentatively, D is TRBD2 (5 bases). Germline CDR1 reads SGHDT; CDR2 reads YYEEEE. The ends were cut back, 2 bases at V and 3 bases at J, with 5 bases in the middle. This CDR3 comprises 13 residues. CDR3 sequence reads: CASSFGDTGELFF. Written as DNA, the CDR3 is TGTGCCAGCAGCTTCGGGGACACCGGGGAGCTGTTTTTT.